The next 27 T cell receptor beta chains were all read from a single sample in a study of cytomegalovirus exposure and HLA in healthy donors. With 60 Vbeta and 13 Jbeta primers, the PCR was carried out. Using immunoSEQ multiplex PCR, the repertoire was profiled, and TCRdb retains in-frame clones only, with some absent. Of some 140,000 clones listed, under 80% were seen once; the top ten hold 8.8%. The sequenced sample was PBMCs. The receptors come from a woman in her fifties or sixties in good health and CMV-seropositive.

The V and J genes are TRBV7-2 and TRBJ1-4; 10 bases agree with TRBD1. Germline CDR1 is SGHTA and CDR2 is FQGNSA. V lost 4 bases and J lost 4; bases outside the gene matches: 6. This CDR3 is 16 amino acids long. DNA for the CDR3: TGTGCCAGCAGCTCCAGACAGGGGGCGGTTAATGAAAAACTGTTTTTT. It is translated as CASSSRQGAVNEKLFF. Drawing the rest from reference TRBV7-2 and TRBJ1-4, the complete variable domain is GAGVSQSPSNKVTEKGKDVELRCDPISGHTALYWYRQSLGQGLEFLIYFQGNSAPDKSGLPSDRFSAERTGGSVSTLTIQRTQQEDSAVYLCASSSRQGAVNEKLFFGSGTQLSVL.

This chain joins TRBV19 and TRBJ1-2; tentatively, D is TRBD1 (5 bases). The V gene's germline CDR1 is LNHDA and CDR2 SQIVND (reference sequence). V shed 5 bases and J shed 2 bases, with 15 bases lying between them. The CDR3 has 15 amino acids. Here the CDR3 reads CASSSRGGNNYGYTF. CDR3 bases: TGTGCCAGTAGTTCGAGGGGAGGTAACAACTATGGCTACACCTTC.

This chain joins TRBV2 and TRBJ2-1; D not resolved. V was clipped by 6 bases and J by 8 bases, with 8 bases between them. The CDR3 is made up of 11 amino acids. Germline assignment: CDR1 SNHLY and CDR2 FYNNEI. The CDR3, as DNA: TGTGCCAGCAGCCAGGTGGATGAGCAGTTCTTC. Encoded protein: CASSQVDEQFF.

The chain joins TRBV19 to TRBJ2-1; TRBD2 aligns across 8 bases. The trim removed 0 bases at V and 3 bases at J, leaving 1 base unmatched. The V gene's germline CDR1 is LNHDA and CDR2 SQIVND (reference sequence). The length of the CDR3 is 15 residues. CDR3 region: CASSIDSGIYNEQFF. As DNA, the CDR3 is TGTGCCAGTAGTATAGATAGCGGGATCTACAATGAGCAGTTCTTC.

The rearrangement joins TRBV9 to TRBJ2-2, with D uncertain. The CDR3 contains 15 residues. Per the germline V gene, CDR1 is SGDLS and CDR2 is YYNGEE. Trimming pared 0 bases from V and 8 bases from J, leaving 14 bases between. The CDR3 nucleotides read TGTGCCAGCAGCGTAGCGCAGCGCCAACCGGGGGAGCTGTTTTTT. As protein: CASSVAQRQPGELFF.

This clone was observed once. The rearrangement links TRBV7-8 to TRBJ1-2; the match to TRBD1 covers 7 bases. V lost 1 base, J lost 1 base, and 9 bases stayed unmatched. Per the germline V gene, CDR1 is SGHVS and CDR2 is FQNEAQ. The CDR3 spans 17 residues. The CDR3, as DNA: TGTGCCAGCAGCTTAGGGGTGGCAGGGGGTTTTAACTATGGCTACACCTTC. This translates into CASSLGVAGGFNYGYTF. Complete variable domain (other parts from reference TRBV7-8 and TRBJ1-2): GAGVSQSPRYKVAKRGQDVALRCDPISGHVSLFWYQQALGQGPEFLTYFQNEAQLDKSGLPSDRFFAERPEGSVSTLKIQRTQQEDSAVYLCASSLGVAGGFNYGYTFGSGTRLTVV.

This chain connects TRBV6-1 to TRBJ1-1; 10 bases are shared with TRBD1. The V gene's germline CDR1 is MNHNS and CDR2 SASEGT. CDR3 size: 14 residues. Trimming removed 6 bases from V and 8 bases from J; junction bases left unmatched: 9. CDR3 coding DNA: TGTGCCAGCAGAGAGACAGGGGGCGCAACGGAAGCTTTCTTT. Its translation is CASRETGGATEAFF.

J is TRBJ1-6 and V is TRBV6-6; 8 bases are a match to TRBD1. The trim removed 7 bases at V and 1 base at J, leaving 3 bases unmatched. Germline V gene sequence: CDR1 MNHNY, CDR2 SVGAGI (reference sequence). This CDR3 is built from 15 residues. CDR3 sequence: CASTRQGSYNSPLHF. CDR3 DNA sequence: TGTGCCAGCACTAGACAGGGGTCCTATAATTCACCCCTCCACTTT.

The chain combines TRBV7-3 with TRBJ1-1, with TRBD1 matching over 8 bases. CDR3 length: 16 residues. Trimming at V came to 5 bases and at J to 0 bases, leaving 8 bases not matched to a gene. CDR1 and CDR2 (germline): SGHTA, FQGTGA. CDR3 sequence reads: CASSPGTGHLNTEAFF. For the CDR3, the DNA is TGTGCCAGCAGCCCCGGGACAGGCCATTTGAACACTGAAGCTTTCTTT. The full variable domain, completed using reference TRBV7-3 and TRBJ1-1, is GAGVSQTPSNKVTEKGKYVELRCDPISGHTALYWYRQSLGQGPEFLIYFQGTGAADDSGLPNDRFFAVRPEGSVSTLKIQRTERGDSAVYLCASSPGTGHLNTEAFFGQGTRLTVV.

The rearrangement links TRBV4-3 to TRBJ2-7, with a tentative D call TRBD1 (6 bases). The length of the CDR3 is 15 residues. V was cut by 1 base and J by 2 bases, with 12 bases left in between. CDR1 and CDR2 (germline): LGHNA, YSLEER. The CDR3 bases are TGCGCCAGCAGCCAAGGCCAACAGGGTGCCTACGAGCAGTACTTC. It specifies CASSQGQQGAYEQYF.

V gene TRBV5-1 combines with J gene TRBJ2-3; D possibly corresponds to TRBD1 (6 bases). Germline CDR1 SGHRS, CDR2 YFSETQ. The CDR3 is 16 amino acids. Trimming removed 0 bases at V and 3 bases at J, with 14 bases between. For the CDR3, the DNA is TGCGCCAGCAGCTTGGGGGGGCTAACGAGGACAGATACGCAGTATTTT. Translating gives CASSLGGLTRTDTQYF.

This chain connects TRBV4-2 to TRBJ2-3; 7 bases are a match to TRBD1. V lost 4 bases to trimming and J lost 3 bases; unmatched junction nucleotides: 10. Germline CDR1 and CDR2: LGHNA and YNFKEQ. This CDR3 spans 16 amino acids. The CDR3 sequence: CASSRASQGLTDTQYF. The CDR3 bases are TGTGCCAGCAGCCGCGCTTCACAGGGGTTGACAGATACGCAGTATTTT.

The CDR3 spells CASSSLQGAADTQYF. The CDR3 bases are TGCGCCAGCAGCTCCCTACAGGGGGCTGCAGATACGCAGTATTTT. V gene TRBV5-1 combines with J gene TRBJ2-3, with 9 bases matching TRBD1. V gave up 3 bases and J gave up 4 bases; unmatched junction bases: 6. Germline V gives CDR1 SGHRS, CDR2 YFSETQ. CDR3 length: 15 residues.

The rearrangement links TRBV4-3 to TRBJ2-7; D call uncertain. V dropped 0 bases and J dropped 0 bases, with 9 bases sitting between them. Germline V gene lookup returns CDR1 LGHNA and CDR2 YSLEER. The CDR3 has 15 residues. Here the CDR3 DNA reads TGCGCCAGCAGCCAAGAGGCGACTCACTCCTACGAGCAGTACTTC. The encoded protein is CASSQEATHSYEQYF.

The chain links TRBV7-9 to TRBJ1-1; D gene ambiguous. The germline V and J ends were trimmed by 7 bases and 1 base, with 16 bases remaining between them. CDR1 SEHNR and CDR2 FQNEAQ come from the germline V gene (reference sequence). The CDR3 consists of 15 residues. The CDR3 nucleotides read TGTGCCAGCACCTCTTCGGGCGGAGGGAACACTGAAGCTTTCTTT. Its translation is CASTSSGGGNTEAFF.

On this clone: At the DNA level, this CDR3 is encoded by other sequences in the same sample as well. The rearrangement joins TRBV5-4 to TRBJ1-2; tentatively, D is TRBD1 (6 bases). Germline V gene data show CDR1 as SGHNT and CDR2 as YYREEE (reference sequence). Deletions cut 0 bases from V and 13 bases from J, with 13 bases between. The CDR3 loop spans 12 amino acids. The DNA for the CDR3 is TGTGCCAGCAGCTTGGAGAACAGGGCTTTCACCTTC. Translated, it gives CASSLENRAFTF.

This rearrangement joins TRBV19 to TRBJ2-7; TRBD1 matches at 7 bases. Germline trimming cut 7 bases from V and 7 bases from J; bases unmatched to any gene: 16. Germline V lookup: CDR1 LNHDA, CDR2 SQIVND (reference sequence). CDR3 length equals 15 residues. The CDR3 spells CASTRSGTAYEEQYF. The CDR3 bases are TGTGCCAGTACTAGAAGTGGGACAGCCTACGAAGAGCAGTACTTC.

This sequence joins TRBV25-1 and TRBJ1-5; weak D call: TRBD1 (6 bases). This CDR3 is 18 amino acids long. V lost 6 bases and J lost 2, with 23 bases in between. Germline CDR1 MGHDK, CDR2 SYGVNS. The CDR3 DNA reads TGTGCCAGCAGCGATGGACAGCGCGGACCTGGAGGCAATCAGCCCCAGCATTTT. Translation gives CASSDGQRGPGGNQPQHF.

A word on this clone: A junction boundary mismatches the germline segment, possibly from a read error. This sequence joins TRBV7-7 and TRBJ1-6, with 8 positions matching TRBD1. The CDR3 spans 14 residues. Germline V gene lookup returns CDR1 SSHAT and CDR2 FNYEAQ (reference sequence). In nucleotides, the CDR3 is TGTGCTAGCAGCTCGGGACAGGAAGGTTCACCCCTCCACTTT. Translated: CASSSGQEGSPLHF.

The chain couples TRBV10-1 to TRBJ1-1, with D perhaps TRBD1 (5 bases). The CDR3 has 15 residues. Germline values: CDR1 WNHNN, CDR2 SYGVQD (reference sequence). Deletions cut 7 bases from V and 5 bases from J, with 20 bases between. Written as DNA, the CDR3 is TGCGCCAGCATTCTGAGGGGCAGGGCGGGGACTGAAGCTTTCTTT. Translating gives CASILRGRAGTEAFF.

Here the CDR3 reads CASSRLAGPQETQYF. The CDR3, as DNA: TGTGCCAGCAGCAGACTAGCGGGGCCCCAAGAGACCCAGTACTTC. V gene TRBV2 combines with J gene TRBJ2-5; 11 nucleotides agree with TRBD2. After removal of 6 bases from V and 1 base from J, the junction contained 4 bases not matched to a gene. CDR1 and CDR2 from the germline V gene are SNHLY and FYNNEI. There are 15 residues in the CDR3.

The gene calls are TRBV27 and TRBJ1-1, with no clear D. CDR1 is MNHEY, CDR2 SMNVEV, per germline (reference sequence). The V and J ends lost 6 bases and 5 bases respectively, with 16 bases between them. This CDR3 has 14 amino acids. The CDR3 region has the DNA TGTGCCAGCAGCCACTACGCTCGGGAGACTGAAGCTTTCTTT. This translates into CASSHYARETEAFF.

V and J are TRBV9 and TRBJ1-5, with a weak D call TRBD1 (6 bases). The CDR3 is made up of 21 amino acids. Trimming removed 6 bases at V and 6 bases at J, with 37 bases between. In germline, CDR1 is SGDLS, CDR2 YYNGEE. The CDR3, as DNA: TGTGCCAGCAACGTGGAGATTTCGGACAGTTGCGAAGGTGCGGGCGGTCAGCCCCAGCATTTT. This encodes CASNVEISDSCEGAGGQPQHF.

The gene calls are TRBV30 and TRBJ2-2, with D possibly being TRBD1 (6 bases). V was clipped by 2 bases and J by 1 base, with 11 bases between them. Germline V gene lookup returns CDR1 GTSNPN and CDR2 SVGIG (reference sequence). The CDR3 covers 15 residues. DNA of the CDR3: TGTGCCTGGAGTCCTTGGACAGTGAACACCGGGGAGCTGTTTTTT. Its protein product is CAWSPWTVNTGELFF. Based on the CDR3 plus reference TRBV30 and TRBJ2-2, the full variable domain is SQTIHQWPATLVQPVGSPLSLECTVEGTSNPNLYWYRQAAGRGLQLLFYSVGIGQISSEVPQNLSASRPQDRQFILSSKKLLLSDSGFYLCAWSPWTVNTGELFFGEGSRLTVL.

This chain links TRBV11-2 with TRBJ2-7; 7 nucleotides agree with TRBD1. The CDR3 spans 15 residues. Germline loops: CDR1 SGHAT, CDR2 FQNNGV. V was clipped by 4 bases and J by 2 bases; unmatched bases: 8. The CDR3 DNA follows: TGTGCCAGCAGCTCTGGGACAGCTGTTCCCTACGAGCAGTACTTC. Encoded protein: CASSSGTAVPYEQYF.

The gene calls are TRBV6-5 and TRBJ1-2; tentatively, D is TRBD1 (6 bases). This CDR3 contains 15 residues. The V end lost 0 bases, the J end lost 2 bases, and 10 bases lay between the germline ends. The germline V gene has CDR1 MNHEY and CDR2 SVGAGI. The CDR3 protein is CASSYSTGLNYGYTF. CDR3 DNA: TGTGCCAGCAGTTACTCGACAGGTCTAAACTATGGCTACACCTTC.

The rearrangement links TRBV7-8 to TRBJ1-1; 7 bases are a match to TRBD1. V was pared by 4 bases and J by 1 base, with 6 bases of the junction left unmatched. The CDR3 has 15 residues. The germline V gene encodes CDR1 SGHVS and CDR2 FQNEAQ. The CDR3 sequence: CASSSPRQGNTEAFF. CDR3 in DNA: TGTGCCAGCAGCTCACCGAGACAGGGGAACACTGAAGCTTTCTTT.